Included here is one T cell receptor beta chain sequence, with context. Its antigen remains unidentified. This specimen belongs to a study of shared clonotypes between healthy human individuals. Study-level results: Generation probabilities were higher for clonotypes shared across all four sorted-subset donors than for unshared ones.

This table comes from immunoSEQ multiplex PCR, and its TCRdb copy is limited to in-frame clones, with some not included. The table records under 650,000 clones, 90% to 97% of them present only once. This TCR came from a young woman in good health. Input material: naive CD4+ T cells sorted from blood. The subset denotes: CD45RA+ positively selected.

The CDR3 nucleotides are TGTGCCATCAGTGTAACGGAGGCCTACGAGCAGTACTTC. Translation: CAISVTEAYEQYF. The V gene is TRBV10-3, the J gene TRBJ2-7; TRBD2 is a possible D gene (5 bases). Germline CDR1 reads ENHRY; CDR2 reads SYGVKD. CDR3 length equals 13 residues. The V end was cut by 4 bases, the J end by 2 bases, with 9 bases between.